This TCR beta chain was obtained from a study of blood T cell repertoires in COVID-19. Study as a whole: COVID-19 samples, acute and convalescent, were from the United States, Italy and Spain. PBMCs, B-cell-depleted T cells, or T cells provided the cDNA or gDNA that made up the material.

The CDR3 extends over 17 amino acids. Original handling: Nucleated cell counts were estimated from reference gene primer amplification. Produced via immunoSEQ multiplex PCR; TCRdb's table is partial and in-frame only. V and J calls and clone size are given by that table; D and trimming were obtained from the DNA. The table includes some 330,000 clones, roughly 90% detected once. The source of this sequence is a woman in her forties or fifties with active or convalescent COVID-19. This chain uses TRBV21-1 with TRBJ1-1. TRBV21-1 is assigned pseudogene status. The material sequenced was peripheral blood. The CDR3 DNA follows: TGTGCCAGCAGCAATTCCTGCTCGGCCGGAGCGAACACTGAAGCTTTCTTT. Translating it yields CASSNSCSAGANTEAFF.